The source of this T cell receptor (beta chain) is a study of T cell responses to AZD1222 COVID-19 vaccine (dated by TCRdb to the early 2020s). Broadly, across the study: AZD1222 recipients whose second dose came at about 4 weeks and those whose second dose came at about 12 weeks were combined into one group, since spike-specific TCR depth and breadth did not differ between the two schedules. A total of around 240 trial participants underwent TCR sequencing, of whom some 210 received two doses of AZD1222 and around 25 received two doses of the MenACWY control vaccine. Enrollment into the trials was organized by age into subgroups of 18-55, 56-69 and 70-plus years, and those subgroups contained about 150, 27 and 61 TCR-sequenced participants, respectively. Broader findings and caveats from the paper: The vaccine-associated CD4 TCRs covered the entire spike protein, and the dominant responses fell in regions 160-218 and 743-854. Participants were mostly white British and included more females than males, and it was suggested by the authors that clonal diversity may have been underestimated. Nearly half of unique spike-specific TCRs reportedly recognized epitopes outside regions mutated in the B.1.351 and B.1.1.7 variants. Conclusions about previously exposed vaccinees are limited because only five or six AZD1222 recipients were SARS-CoV-2 seropositive at baseline. In the small 56-69-year group, the increase in depth fell short of significance, most likely because of low power. Because no samples from the day 14 peak response were available, repertoires could be characterized only after the peak T cell response. Spike-specific TCR breadth and depth rose significantly after two AZD1222 doses compared with day 0 and with MenACWY recipients.

From its cysteine to its phenylalanine, the CDR3 spans 13 amino acids. Only the CDR3 part of the read is kept: 39 bases, read in frame from the first base. According to the germline V gene, CDR1 reads MNHEY and CDR2 reads SVGAGI. Relative to germline, V is 7 bases shorter and J is 3 bases shorter, with 10 bases between their ends. The CDR3 regions of human TCRbeta chains were analyzed by immunosequencing. From the authors' description of their analysis: TCRs in the repertoires were matched against a reference library of SARS-CoV-2-specific TCRs that had been generated with the MIRA antigen-specificity platform. Breadth was defined as the fraction of unique TCRs that were SARS-CoV-2-associated. Depth was defined as the fraction of total T cells that were SARS-CoV-2-associated. Using the MIRA data, every spike-specific TCR was mapped to the spike region that the TCR reacted to and assigned to either a CD4 or a CD8 class. Log10-transformed breadth and depth values were compared by one-way ANOVA with Sidak's multiple comparisons tests. TCRdb carries this immuneACCESS record with in-frame sequences only. Its versions omit some clonotypes, under half of them owing to an unresolved V gene in the studies checked, with the rest unexplained. V and J calls and clone size are those listed in that table; D and trimming were worked out from the DNA. Present in this sample are 90,000 to 150,000 clones, roughly 86% of which were seen just once. 3.5% to 4.5% of the sample belongs to the ten largest clones.

Taken with the paper, the label for time point translates to: baseline before first vaccination. Vaccinee samples came from UK trials COV001 and COV002, including a single-blind randomized controlled phase 2/3 trial of AZD1222 (ChAdOx1 nCoV-19) in healthy adults. For TCRbeta chain sequencing, PBMC samples were collected from trial participants at day 0 and at day 28 after the second dose. As regards this clone: Its antigen target is currently unknown. No base quality values were provided; no much bigger clone lies one nucleotide off.

The sequence was obtained from an adult in good health. Specimen: peripheral blood, collected on day 0 of AZD1222 vaccination. The chain is assembled from TRBV6-5 and TRBJ1-3; tentative D gene TRBD1, with 5 bases matching. The nucleotide sequence is given as TGTGCCAGCACGCCCAGGGATGGAAACACCATATATTTT. Its translation is CASTPRDGNTIYF.